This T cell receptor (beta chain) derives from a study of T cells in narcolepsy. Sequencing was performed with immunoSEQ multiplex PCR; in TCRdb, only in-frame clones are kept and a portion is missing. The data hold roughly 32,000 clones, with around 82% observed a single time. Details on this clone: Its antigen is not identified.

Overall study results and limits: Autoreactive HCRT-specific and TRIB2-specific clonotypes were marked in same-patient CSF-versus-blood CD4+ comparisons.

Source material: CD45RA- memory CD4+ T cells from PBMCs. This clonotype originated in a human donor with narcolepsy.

This CDR3 reads CASSRQGYGYTF. CDR3 DNA: TGTGCCAGCAGTCGACAGGGATATGGCTACACCTTC. The rearrangement joins TRBV14 to TRBJ1-2; TRBD1 matches at 7 bases. Germline CDR1 is SGHDN and CDR2 is FVKESK. V lost 6 bases, J lost 5 bases, and 3 bases stayed unmatched. The CDR3 runs to 12 residues.